This T cell receptor (beta chain) was retrieved from a study of response to subunit inactivated influenza vaccine. Study-level findings and limits: The authors put forward the suggestion that each seasonal influenza vaccination may bring in only a limited number of new T cells.

V trimming: 5 bases; J trimming: 3 bases; junction bases outside the gene matches: 5. CDR1 is SGDLS, CDR2 YYNGEE, per germline. The CDR3 has 14 amino acids. The table lists this clonotype with a few counts. Its antigen remains unknown. TCRdb reprocessed the RT-PCR reads via MiXCR and lists one record per CDR3 protein. The sample lists roughly 180,000 distinct CDR3 sequences; approximately 9.2% were seen once. The sequences come from non-naive T cells sorted from PBMCs, collected on the day of vaccination. The V call is TRBV9, the J call TRBJ1-2; 9 bases fit TRBD1. The sequence was obtained from a man aged 45-60 years who received an inactivated influenza vaccine. The CDR3: CASRKDRGDYGYTF. The DNA of the CDR3 is TGTGCCAGCAGAAAGGACAGGGGAGACTATGGCTACACCTTC.